This is a list of T cell receptor beta chains from one sample in a study of T cell responses to AZD1222 COVID-19 vaccine. TCRdb's table, derived via immunoSEQ multiplex PCR, lists solely in-frame clones and lacks some. This sample yields about 110,000 clones, of which around 89% are seen a single time; over 1.5% belongs to the top ten. The sample consisted of peripheral blood, taken on day 0 of AZD1222 vaccination. Receptors originate from an adult in good health. Each CDR3 is given with its conserved first and last residue. The D gene is left open where the match is weak. The size field is filled for only some rows; it gives once, few, many or a size class.

>NA|TRBV29-1|NA|TRBJ1-1
TGCAGCGCCGGAGGCGGCAGGGGTCCCATGAACACTGAAGCTTTCTTT
CSAGGGRGPMNTEAFF
>TRBD1|TRBV19|NA|TRBJ1-1
TGTGCCAGTAGTCTAGTACAGGGGGCTGAAGCTTTCTTT
CASSLVQGAEAFF
>NA|TRBV19|NA|TRBJ1-3
TGTGCCAGTAGTATTGATAGGGGAAACACCATATATTTT
CASSIDRGNTIYF
>NA|TRBV6-5|NA|TRBJ2-7
TGTGCCAGCAGCCCACCGGGCACGGATGAGCAGTACTTC
CASSPPGTDEQYF
>NA|TRBV27|NA|TRBJ2-7
TGTGCCAGCAGTTTAAGGGTACGGGACACCAGGCCCTACGAGCAGTACTTC
CASSLRVRDTRPYEQYF
>TRBD2|TRBV30|once|TRBJ2-1
TGTGCCTGGAGCGGGGGGGCCTTCGAGCAGTTCTTC
CAWSGGAFEQFF
>NA|TRBV2|NA|TRBJ2-2
TGTGCCAGCAACGAGAACACCGGGGAGCTGTTTTTT
CASNENTGELFF
>TRBD1|TRBV5-6|NA|TRBJ2-1
TGTGCCAGCACCGGAGAAAGGGGGCTCAGGATGGAGCAGTTCTTC
CASTGERGLRMEQFF
>NA|TRBV2|NA|TRBJ1-3
TGTGCCAGCAGTGAGACTGAGTCTGTAAACACCATATATTTT
CASSETESVNTIYF
>NA|TRBV4-1|NA|TRBJ1-2
TGCGCCAGCAGCCAAGGAGTCGGACTCGGGATTGGCTACACCTTC
CASSQGVGLGIGYTF
>NA|TRBV5-4|NA|TRBJ2-2
TGTGCCAGCAGCGCGAACACCGGGGAGCTGTTTTTT
CASSANTGELFF
>TRBD1|TRBV7-9|NA|TRBJ1-1
TGTGCCAGCAGTCGGACAGGGAGGGACACTGAAGCTTTCTTT
CASSRTGRDTEAFF
>TRBD1|TRBV4-2|NA|TRBJ2-5
TGTGCCAGCAGCCAAGATAGGACAGGGGGTTCGGAGACCCAGTACTTC
CASSQDRTGGSETQYF
>NA|TRBV11-2|NA|TRBJ1-1
TGTGCCAGCAGCTTATCAGCGGACACTGAAGCTTTCTTT
CASSLSADTEAFF
>NA|TRBV29-1|once|TRBJ1-2
TGCAGCGTTAAGGACCAACTTTTCGAGGGCTACACCTTC
CSVKDQLFEGYTF
>NA|TRBV3-1/TRBV3-2|few|TRBJ1-2
TGTGCCAGCAGCCAAGGCTATGGCTACACCTTC
CASSQGYGYTF
>NA|TRBV10-2|NA|TRBJ1-2
TGCGCCAGCAGTGATTTTAAGACCATAGCTAACTATGGCTACACCTTC
CASSDFKTIANYGYTF
>TRBD1|TRBV7-2|NA|TRBJ1-2
TGTGCCAGCAGCTTAGTTCCAGGGGGCTATGGCTACACCTTC
CASSLVPGGYGYTF
>TRBD1|TRBV2|NA|TRBJ2-6
TGTGCCAGCAGTGAACCGGGACAGTCTCTGAAGGCCAACGTCCTGACTTTC
CASSEPGQSLKANVLTF
>NA|TRBV5-5|NA|TRBJ2-7
TGTGCCAGCAGCTTAAAAGGGGATACCTACGAGCAGTACTTC
CASSLKGDTYEQYF
>TRBD1|TRBV12-3/TRBV12-4|NA|TRBJ2-5
TGTGCCAGCAGAGGGACAGGAGAGACCCAGTACTTC
CASRGTGETQYF
>TRBD1|TRBV19|NA|TRBJ1-5
TGTGCCAGTTCCGGGACAGGGTTGAGTCAGCCCCAGCATTTT
CASSGTGLSQPQHF
>TRBD2|TRBV10-1|NA|TRBJ2-1
TGCGCCAGCATTCTGCTACCAAGACTAGCGGGGTTTGACGATGAGCAGTTCTTC
CASILLPRLAGFDDEQFF
>NA|TRBV7-2|NA|TRBJ1-5
TGTGCCAGCAGCACCCAGGGGTCTGCAAATCAGCCCCAGCATTTT
CASSTQGSANQPQHF
>NA|TRBV7-2|NA|TRBJ1-1
TGTGCCAGCAGCTTAGTACCTGGCACTGAAGCTTTCTTT
CASSLVPGTEAFF
>TRBD1|TRBV4-1|NA|TRBJ2-5
TGCGCCAGCAGCCAGACAGGGGCGTGGGGGACCCAGTACTTC
CASSQTGAWGTQYF
>NA|TRBV3-1/TRBV3-2|NA|TRBJ2-2
TGTGCCAGCAGCCAAGCACACCTTTCGAGGGGCGCCGGGGAGCTGTTTTTT
CASSQAHLSRGAGELFF
>NA|TRBV27|NA|TRBJ1-5
TGTGCCAGCAGTTTACAGGGGTTCGATCAGCCCCAGCATTTT
CASSLQGFDQPQHF
>NA|TRBV6-5|NA|TRBJ2-7
TGTGCCAGCAGCGACAGCGAGCAGTACTTC
CASSDSEQYF
>NA|TRBV30|NA|TRBJ2-4
TGTGCCTGGAGTAGCCAAAACATTCAGTACTTC
CAWSSQNIQYF
>NA|TRBV30|NA|TRBJ1-4
TGTGCCTGGAGTCCTGGACGGGGAACAGAGAAACTGTTTTTT
CAWSPGRGTEKLFF
>TRBD1|TRBV6-1|NA|TRBJ1-4
TGTGCCAGCAGTGGCTACGGACCGGGACAGACTAATGAAAAACTGTTTTTT
CASSGYGPGQTNEKLFF
>TRBD1|TRBV19|NA|TRBJ1-4
TGTGCCAGTAGTAAGGACAGGGGTAATGAAAAACTGTTTTTT
CASSKDRGNEKLFF
>TRBD1|TRBV7-9|once|TRBJ1-5
TGTGCCAGCAGCTCCCCGGGACAGGGACGGGGTCAGCCCCAGCATTTT
CASSSPGQGRGQPQHF
>NA|TRBV14|few|TRBJ1-1
TGTGCCAGCAGCCAAAGGCGGCAGAAGATGATGAACACTGAAGCTTTCTTT
CASSQRRQKMMNTEAFF
>NA|TRBV12-3/TRBV12-4|NA|TRBJ1-4
TGTGCCAGCAACGGGCGAAGGGGTGAAAAACTGTTTTTT
CASNGRRGEKLFF
>TRBD2|TRBV14|NA|TRBJ2-7
TGTGCCAGCAGCCAAGATCCGGGGGGGGCGGACGAGCAGTACTTC
CASSQDPGGADEQYF
>TRBD2|TRBV6-1|medium-sized|TRBJ2-7
TGTGCCAGCAGTGAATATAGCGGGAGCTCCTACGAGCAGTACTTC
CASSEYSGSSYEQYF
>NA|TRBV15|NA|TRBJ1-1
TGTGCCACCAGCAGGGAGGGAGACACTGAAGCTTTCTTT
CATSREGDTEAFF
>TRBD1|TRBV15|NA|TRBJ1-1
TGTGCCACCAGCAGAGATAGCGGGGCGGGGAGACAGGGCGTGAACACTGAAGCTTTCTTT
CATSRDSGAGRQGVNTEAFF
>TRBD1|TRBV6-2/TRBV6-3|NA|TRBJ2-7
TGTGCCAGCAGTTCGTGGACAGGACCCCACGAGCAGTACTTC
CASSSWTGPHEQYF
>TRBD1|TRBV5-1|once|TRBJ1-3
TGCGCCAGCAGCAAACCGACAGGGGACACCTCTGGAAACACCATATATTTT
CASSKPTGDTSGNTIYF
>NA|TRBV10-3|NA|TRBJ1-2
TGTGCCATCACGGGGGGCGCGTTTAATGGCTACACCTTC
CAITGGAFNGYTF
>NA|TRBV7-2|few|TRBJ1-1
TGTGCCAGCAGCTTAACCACAACTGAAGCTTTCTTT
CASSLTTTEAFF